Listed here are 16 T cell receptor beta chains from one sample, sequenced in a study of T-cell memory formation after mild COVID-19. TCRdb re-analysed the 5' RACE reads in MiXCR, keeping a single row per CDR3 protein. The table records around 200,000 distinct CDR3 sequences, around 18% of them present only once. Sequencing was done on a sample of PBMCs or a T cell subset sorted from them (not recorded which). Receptors were obtained from a man between 18 and 35 years old who had mild COVID-19 (a few samples of this study predate the infection). Cell type and time point are not known.

The chain has TRBV12-3 or TRBV12-4 and TRBJ1-3; no definite D call. The CDR3 is 14 residues long. The V end was cut by 3 bases, the J end by 2 bases, with 8 bases between. CDR3 bases: TGTGCCAGCAGTTTGATGGGTACTGGAAACACCATATATTTT. Its protein product is CASSLMGTGNTIYF.

This clonotype was seen only a few times. The chain couples TRBV12-3 or TRBV12-4 to TRBJ2-3; D ambiguous. V was pared by 3 bases and J by 5 bases, with 9 bases between. CDR3 length: 13 residues. CDR3: CASSFRGLDTQYF. The DNA of the CDR3 is TGTGCCAGCAGTTTCCGTGGTCTAGATACGCAGTATTTT.

This clonotype has just a few counts. A single base separates this from a much larger clone, so it may be a read error. The rearrangement uses TRBV5-6 and TRBJ1-1; possible D gene TRBD1, 5 bases. The CDR3 is 13 amino acids. The V end lost 2 bases, the J end lost 1 base, and 6 bases lay between the germline ends. Germline values: CDR1 SGHDT, CDR2 YYEEEE. CDR3 sequence: CASSFGANTEAFF. The CDR3 nucleotides are TGTGCCAGCAGCTTCGGGGCGAACACTGAAGCTTTCTTT.

The chain has TRBV5-1 and TRBJ1-4; tentative D call: TRBD1 (5 bases). V lost 0 bases and J 6 bases, leaving 6 bases between the germline ends. This CDR3 spans 13 amino acids. Germline CDR1 and CDR2: SGHRS and YFSETQ. Here the CDR3 reads CASSLVGDEKLFF. CDR3 DNA: TGCGCCAGCAGCTTGGTAGGGGATGAAAAACTGTTTTTT.

This clonotype was seen only a few times. The genes are TRBV4-3 and TRBJ2-3; TRBD2 matches at 12 bases. V shed 4 bases and J 8 bases; nucleotides not matched to a gene: 10. Germline V lookup: CDR1 LGHNA, CDR2 YSLEER. CDR3 size: 16 residues. CDR3 DNA sequence: TGCGCCAGCAGCCTTCTCCTAGCGGGGGGGCCCAGTACGCAGTATTTT. Protein product: CASSLLLAGGPSTQYF.

This clonotype was seen more than once but under ten times. V is TRBV5-1 and J is TRBJ2-1, with a tentative D call TRBD2 (5 bases). V lost 6 bases, J lost 9 bases, and 19 bases lay in between. Germline V CDR1 and CDR2: SGHRS, YFSETQ. This CDR3 contains 14 residues. The CDR3 coding sequence is TGCGCCAGCACCCCGCGACTCGGGGTCAGTGAGCAGTTCTTC. It yields the protein CASTPRLGVSEQFF.

This clonotype was counted only a few times. The J gene is TRBJ2-4, the V gene TRBV7-9; no firm D call. Trimming cost V 0 bases and J 8 bases, with 11 bases left between them. Germline CDR1 is SEHNR and CDR2 is FQNEAQ (reference sequence). The CDR3 contains 14 residues. CDR3 region: CASSLALGLDIQYF. CDR3 nucleotides: TGTGCCAGCAGCTTAGCTCTAGGTCTCGACATTCAGTACTTC.

Many counts were recorded for this clonotype. This chain links TRBV7-9 with TRBJ2-7; maybe TRBD1 (5 bases). The CDR3 extends over 14 amino acids. V lost 5 bases and J lost 1, with 12 bases in between. Germline V CDR1 and CDR2: SEHNR, FQNEAQ (reference sequence). As DNA, the CDR3 is TGTGCCAGCAGCCCCAGGGCCACGTCCTACGAGCAGTACGTC. As protein: CASSPRATSYEQYV.

The chain combines TRBV6-5 with TRBJ1-4, with 9 bases identical to TRBD1. This CDR3 comprises 17 residues. CDR1 and CDR2 (germline): MNHEY, SVGAGI. With V trimmed by 6 bases and J by 1 base, 9 bases remained unmatched. CDR3 protein: CASSSYRQGETNEKLFF. The CDR3 nucleotides are TGTGCCAGCAGCTCCTACCGACAGGGGGAAACTAATGAAAAACTGTTTTTT.

In this sample, this clonotype turned up a few times. The rearrangement uses TRBV4-3 and TRBJ1-2; 11 positions agree with TRBD1. This CDR3 has 16 amino acids. CDR1 LGHNA and CDR2 YSLEER come from the germline V gene. After removal of 1 base from V and 2 bases from J, the junction contained 3 bases not matched to a gene. The CDR3 loop reads CASSQVGDRGNYGYTF. The CDR3 DNA sequence: TGCGCCAGCAGCCAAGTGGGGGACAGGGGGAACTATGGCTACACCTTC.

The table lists this clonotype with a few counts. The genes are TRBV5-1 and TRBJ1-4; D gene ambiguous. The V gene's germline CDR1 is SGHRS and CDR2 YFSETQ. The V end was cut by 3 bases, the J end by 8 bases, with 11 bases between. The CDR3 is made up of 13 amino acids. CDR3 protein: CASSSYEREKLFF. The CDR3 DNA follows: TGCGCCAGCAGCTCCTATGAGAGGGAAAAACTGTTTTTT.

This clonotype was seen a handful of times. The chain combines TRBV10-3 with TRBJ2-7; 8 bases fit TRBD1. The length of the CDR3 is 13 residues. CDR1 ENHRY and CDR2 SYGVKD come from the germline V gene. V gave up 6 bases and J gave up 3 bases; unmatched junction bases: 4. CDR3 region: CAIRRDRNYEQYF. In DNA form, the CDR3 reads TGTGCCATCAGACGGGACAGGAACTACGAGCAGTACTTC.

In this sample, this clonotype turned up a few times. The chain couples TRBV7-9 to TRBJ2-4, with 10 bases identical to TRBD2. Trimming cost V 1 base and J 15 bases; bases outside gene matches: 9. This CDR3 has 14 residues. From germline, CDR1 is SEHNR and CDR2 FQNEAQ (reference sequence). In DNA, the CDR3 is TGTGCCAGCAGCTTAGAGCTAGCGGGGGCCCAAAGGTACTTC. It specifies CASSLELAGAQRYF.

This clonotype was counted only a few times. Here the CDR3 DNA reads TGTGCCAGCTCACCTCGTGGTAGCCACGAGCAGTACGTC. This sequence encodes CASSPRGSHEQYV. The rearrangement joins TRBV18 to TRBJ2-7; no clear D gene. This CDR3 has 13 residues. Trimming cost V 3 bases and J 5 bases, with 11 bases left between them. Germline CDR1 KGHSH, CDR2 LQKENI.

This clonotype turned up a few times. The V and J genes are TRBV29-1 and TRBJ2-3; D is uncertain. This CDR3 is 15 amino acids long. Trimming cost V 4 bases and J 3 bases, with 17 bases left between them. In germline, CDR1 is SQVTM, CDR2 ANQGSEA. This CDR3 reads CSVVLGSRDTDTQYF. The CDR3 DNA reads TGCAGCGTTGTCCTGGGTTCAAGGGATACAGATACGCAGTATTTT.

The V call is TRBV6-2 or TRBV6-3, the J call TRBJ2-2; TRBD1 matches at 9 bases. The V segment lost 7 bases and the J segment 3 bases; nucleotides outside the gene matches: 3. The CDR3 sequence is 14 residues long. The germline CDR1 and CDR2 sequences are MNHEY and SVGEGT. The CDR3 spells CASNDRGDTGELFF. CDR3 sequence (DNA): TGTGCCAGCAATGACAGGGGGGACACCGGGGAGCTGTTTTTT.